The T cell receptor beta chain under discussion was sequenced for a study of PD-L1 blockade in urothelial cancer. Libraries were prepared by immunoSEQ multiplex PCR; TCRdb keeps only in-frame clonotypes and omits some of them. Of nearly 45,000 clones in the sample, around nine tenths were seen once. Germline values: CDR1 SGHTA, CDR2 FQGTGA. Trimming at V came to 5 bases and at J to 7 bases, leaving 8 bases not matched to a gene. CDR3 size: 16 residues. Specified time point: pretreatment peripheral blood. This rearrangement joins TRBV7-3 to TRBJ2-2; 12 bases are shared with TRBD2. The material was PBMCs, obtained around atezolizumab (anti-PD-L1) treatment. This receptor was obtained from a donor at least 40 years old with urothelial cancer. CDR3 bases: TGTGCCAGCAGCCACCGACTAGCGGGAGCGGGCGGGGAGCTGTTTTTT. This sequence encodes CASSHRLAGAGGELFF.